This T cell receptor (beta chain) was retrieved from a study of shared clonotypes between healthy human individuals. On the study more broadly: Sampling drew on donors who were a couple of women and three men aged 18 to 49.

CDR3 size: 14 residues. Germline values: CDR1 SGHAT, CDR2 FQNNGV. Data came from immunoSEQ multiplex PCR; TCRdb stores just in-frame clones and leaves some out. The data hold 2.5 million or so clones, with more than 80% observed a single time. Overall study results and limits: Only blood underwent sampling, and tissue repertoires likely differ.

This clone was detected only once. Its specificity is unknown. Specimen: naive CD4+ T cells sorted from blood. Subset here: CD45RA+ positively selected. V usage is TRBV11-2 and J usage is TRBJ2-5; 7 bases match TRBD1. The J call may be incorrect, as the DNA end agrees better with TRBJ2-7. The origin of this receptor is a man aged 18 to 35 in good health. CDR3 residues: CASRSDRVTYEQYF. Written as DNA, the CDR3 is TGTGCCAGCAGGAGCGACAGGGTGACCTACGAGCAGTACTTC.